The 26 T cell receptor beta chains listed next were all sequenced from one sample in a study of T-cell reconstitution after alpha-beta-depleted transplantation in children. The library targeted TCRbeta and was prepared with unique molecular identifiers. TCRdb reprocessed the PCR reads via MiXCR and lists one record per CDR3 protein. The sample holds over 150,000 distinct CDR3 sequences, around 5.9% seen once. Specimen: PBMCs, collected before TCRalphabeta/CD19-depleted stem cell transplant. The origin of the receptors is a girl under two years old with combined immunodeficiency, due to receive a stem cell transplant.

There are many counts of this clonotype. V is TRBV3-1 and J is TRBJ1-1; no definite D call. The ends were cut back, 3 bases at V and 3 bases at J, with 8 bases in the middle. Germline V gene data show CDR1 as LGHDT and CDR2 as YNNKEL (reference sequence). This CDR3 spans 13 amino acids. This CDR3 is CASSHNTYTEAFF. The CDR3 DNA sequence: TGTGCCAGCAGCCATAATACCTACACTGAAGCTTTCTTT.

This clonotype was seen at least ten times. This chain links TRBV28 with TRBJ1-6; D possibly corresponds to TRBD1 (5 bases). There are 15 residues in the CDR3. Per the germline V gene, CDR1 is MDHEN and CDR2 is SYDVKM. The V gene lost 3 bases and the J gene lost 8 bases, with 14 bases spanning the gap. CDR3 DNA: TGTGCCAGCAGTTTGCGTTGGGGGAATTATTCACCCCTCCACTTT. Its translation is CASSLRWGNYSPLHF.

In this sample, this clonotype turned up many times. The rearrangement joins TRBV29-1 to TRBJ2-1, with TRBD2 identical over 7 bases. Germline CDR1 SQVTM, CDR2 ANQGSEA. V was pared by 1 base and J by 0 bases, with 12 bases of the junction left unmatched. The CDR3 contains 18 residues. The CDR3 DNA follows: TGCAGCGTTGAAGGGGGGGGGATCCGTGGCTTCTCCTACAATGAGCAGTTCTTC. Amino acids: CSVEGGGIRGFSYNEQFF.

This clonotype was detected ten times or more. The V gene is TRBV7-2, the J gene TRBJ1-2; 9 nucleotides line up with TRBD1. J gave up 4 bases and V 6 bases, and 6 bases lay outside the gene matches. This CDR3 is built from 14 residues. CDR1 and CDR2 from the germline V gene are SGHTA and FQGNSA. The CDR3 sequence: CASSPGTGIYGYTF. The CDR3, as DNA: TGTGCCAGCAGTCCTGGGACAGGGATCTATGGCTACACCTTC.

This chain joins TRBV21-1 and TRBJ2-1. TRBV21-1 is tagged as a pseudogene. The CDR3 has 14 residues. The CDR3 loop reads CASSKEESIDEQFF. CDR3 in DNA: TGTGCCAGCAGCAAAGAGGAAAGTATCGATGAGCAGTTCTTC.

Comment on this clonotype: It may be a read error: a sequence one base away is much more abundant. This chain uses TRBV20-1 with TRBJ2-5, with 8 positions matching TRBD2. There are 17 residues in the CDR3. Germline V gene lookup returns CDR1 DFQATT and CDR2 SNEGSKA (reference sequence). This CDR3 is CCAELEGLALYQETQYF. CDR3 DNA: TGCTGTGCTGAACTCGAAGGACTAGCTTTATACCAAGAGACCCAGTACTTC.

Many counts were recorded for this clonotype. The chain couples TRBV7-8 to TRBJ2-1; the match to TRBD1 covers 9 bases. Trimming cost V 4 bases and J 6 bases; bases outside gene matches: 7. The germline CDR1 and CDR2 sequences are SGHVS and FQNEAQ. The CDR3 runs to 15 residues. This CDR3 is CASSWGTGLVNEQFF. CDR3 sequence (DNA): TGTGCCAGCAGCTGGGGGACAGGGCTTGTCAATGAGCAGTTCTTC.

The rearrangement links TRBV20-1 to TRBJ1-2; D may be TRBD1 (5 bases). V lost 3 bases to trimming and J lost 6 bases, with 17 bases between them. Per germline, CDR1 DFQATT and CDR2 SNEGSKA (reference sequence). The CDR3 length is 14 residues. The CDR3, as DNA: TGCAGTGCTAGGAGGGGTTCATCAAGTGATGGCTACACCTTC. This sequence encodes CSARRGSSSDGYTF.

The sample holds many counts of this clonotype. This sequence joins TRBV12-3 or TRBV12-4 and TRBJ1-2; 8 nucleotides line up with TRBD1. V dropped 4 bases and J dropped 2; count of bases not matched to a gene: 3. CDR3 length: 14 residues. In DNA form, the CDR3 reads TGTGCCAGCAGTTCGGACAGGGTGAACTATGGCTACACCTTC. Amino acid sequence: CASSSDRVNYGYTF.

This clonotype was seen at least ten times. The chain combines TRBV7-8 with TRBJ2-3; 9 bases match TRBD1. The germline CDR1 and CDR2 sequences are SGHVS and FQNEAQ. V lost 2 bases to trimming and J lost 2 bases; unmatched junction nucleotides: 8. This CDR3 spans 17 amino acids. The CDR3 sequence: CASSLLGQGSFTDTQYF. CDR3 bases: TGTGCCAGCAGCTTATTGGGACAGGGTTCGTTCACAGATACGCAGTATTTT.

This clonotype was counted at least ten times. This sequence joins TRBV12-3 or TRBV12-4 and TRBJ2-1; TRBD2 aligns across 14 bases. J gave up 9 bases and V 3 bases, and 7 bases lay outside the gene matches. This CDR3 has 16 amino acids. The CDR3 DNA sequence: TGTGCCAGCAGTTTCTCGGGACTAGCGGGAGTTAGTGAGCAGTTCTTC. It encodes CASSFSGLAGVSEQFF.

Ten or more counts support this clonotype. The chain employs TRBV29-1 and TRBJ2-7, with D unresolved. The V end was cut by 7 bases, the J end by 3 bases, with 16 bases between. CDR3 length: 13 residues. Germline CDR1 is SQVTM and CDR2 is ANQGSEA. The CDR3 loop reads CSALLGTGYEQYF. In nucleotides, the CDR3 is TGCAGCGCCCTCTTGGGAACCGGCTACGAGCAGTACTTC.

The genes are TRBV24-1 and TRBJ2-3, with 12 bases that match TRBD2. The CDR3 extends over 21 amino acids. V was pared by 4 bases and J by 1 base, with 17 bases of the junction left unmatched. Germline CDR1 reads KGHDR; CDR2 reads SFDVKD. CDR3 residues: CATSDPYRTSGEGFGTDTQYF. Here the CDR3 DNA reads TGTGCCACCAGTGACCCTTACCGGACTAGCGGGGAAGGATTCGGCACAGATACGCAGTATTTT.

This clonotype was seen many times. This sequence joins TRBV29-1 and TRBJ2-7, with 10 positions matching TRBD1. Germline loops: CDR1 SQVTM, CDR2 ANQGSEA. This CDR3 region has 13 residues. With 5 bases clipped from V and 6 bases from J, the junction kept 7 bases outside the gene matches. The chain's CDR3 is CSVPGQGYREQYF. The CDR3 coding sequence is TGCAGCGTTCCGGGACAGGGGTACCGCGAGCAGTACTTC.

In this sample, this clonotype turned up many times. The CDR3 is CASSLVPSGGSHNEQFF. CDR3 DNA: TGTGCCAGCAGCTTAGTACCAAGCGGGGGATCCCACAATGAGCAGTTCTTC. The chain links TRBV7-2 to TRBJ2-1; 8 bases agree with TRBD2. The CDR3 runs to 17 residues. The V segment lost 1 base and the J segment 5 bases; nucleotides outside the gene matches: 10. CDR1 is SGHTA and CDR2 is FQGNSA in the germline V gene. The entire variable domain, with the rest obtained from reference TRBV7-2 and TRBJ2-1, is as follows: GAGVSQSPSNKVTEKGKDVELRCDPISGHTALYWYRQSLGQGLEFLIYFQGNSAPDKSGLPSDRFSAERTGGSVSTLTIQRTQQEDSAVYLCASSLVPSGGSHNEQFFGPGTRLTVL.

The sample holds many counts of this clonotype. The CDR3 here is CSGARLDNNEQFF. The CDR3 DNA follows: TGCAGCGGGGCCAGACTAGATAACAATGAGCAGTTCTTC. The V call is TRBV29-1, the J call TRBJ2-1; D might be TRBD2 (6 bases). Germline values: CDR1 SQVTM, CDR2 ANQGSEA. The CDR3 has 13 residues. Trimming removed 7 bases from V and 5 bases from J, with 15 bases in between.

This clonotype was found many times. The V and J genes are TRBV5-1 and TRBJ2-2, with D possibly being TRBD2 (5 bases). This CDR3 has 16 amino acids. Germline V gives CDR1 SGHRS, CDR2 YFSETQ. Trimming pared 2 bases from V and 1 base from J, leaving 12 bases between. The CDR3 sequence is CASSFGVLGNTGELFF. CDR3 DNA sequence: TGCGCCAGCAGCTTCGGGGTTTTGGGGAACACCGGGGAGCTGTTTTTT. The full variable domain, its missing parts supplied by reference TRBV5-1 and TRBJ2-2, is KAGVTQTPRYLIKTRGQQVTLSCSPISGHRSVSWYQQTPGQGLQFLFEYFSETQRNKGNFPGRFSGRQFSNSRSEMNVSTLELGDSALYLCASSFGVLGNTGELFFGEGSRLTVL.

This clonotype was counted many times. The V and J genes are TRBV7-2 and TRBJ1-1; unclear D gene. The germline gives CDR1 SGHTA, CDR2 FQGNSA. Trimming took 1 base from V and 2 from J, leaving 11 bases between them. The CDR3 runs to 15 residues. CDR3 residues: CASSLDRAVNTEAFF. The CDR3 DNA reads as TGTGCCAGCAGCTTAGACCGGGCGGTAAACACTGAAGCTTTCTTT.

This clonotype was detected ten times or more. J is TRBJ1-1 and V is TRBV7-9; the D gene is possibly TRBD1 (6 bases). The CDR3 consists of 13 residues. Germline V gene sequence: CDR1 SEHNR, CDR2 FQNEAQ (reference sequence). Deletions cut 5 bases from V and 3 bases from J, with 10 bases between. CDR3 region: CASSLTGYTEAFF. The CDR3 nucleotides are TGTGCCAGCAGCCTCACAGGGTACACTGAAGCTTTCTTT.

This clonotype occurred many times. The genes are TRBV6-2 or TRBV6-3 and TRBJ2-1, with a tentative D call TRBD2 (5 bases). The CDR3 is made up of 13 amino acids. Between the trimmed V and J ends, which lost 2 bases and 11 bases, there was a span of 13 bases. Germline V lookup: CDR1 MNHEY, CDR2 SVGEGT. The CDR3 coding sequence is TGTGCCAGCAGTTACATTCGGGGAGTCCAGCAGTTCTTC. Its protein product is CASSYIRGVQQFF.

This clonotype was detected only a few times. The chain couples TRBV5-1 to TRBJ1-1, with 7 bases fitting TRBD1. Germline CDR1 SGHRS, CDR2 YFSETQ. CDR3 size: 18 residues. V lost 4 bases to trimming and J lost 1 base; unmatched junction nucleotides: 16. The CDR3 nucleotides are TGCGCCAGCAGCCTCTTATTGAAAAACAGGGGCCCGAACACTGAAGCTTTCTTT. Amino acids: CASSLLLKNRGPNTEAFF.

In this sample, this clonotype turned up many times. The chain employs TRBV6-2 or TRBV6-3 and TRBJ1-2; D gene unclear. Trimming cost V 5 bases and J 4 bases, with 11 bases left between them. The CDR3 loop spans 13 amino acids. Germline V lookup: CDR1 MNHEY, CDR2 SVGEGT. CDR3: CASSSTTGYGYTF. DNA for the CDR3: TGTGCCAGCAGTAGTACCACGGGCTATGGCTACACCTTC.

This clonotype was picked up many times. The genes are TRBV4-3 and TRBJ2-1; D gene ambiguous. The CDR3 loop spans 15 amino acids. Germline V gene data show CDR1 as LGHNA and CDR2 as YSLEER. V shed 4 bases and J shed 0 bases, with 10 bases lying between them. CDR3 nucleotides: TGCGCCAGCAGCCGCCTTCATAGCTCCTACAATGAGCAGTTCTTC. Its protein is CASSRLHSSYNEQFF.

This chain connects TRBV10-3 to TRBJ2-2; no definite D call. V lost 8 bases and J 1 base, leaving 11 bases between the germline ends. CDR3 length: 14 amino acids. Germline V lookup: CDR1 ENHRY, CDR2 SYGVKD. Written as DNA, the CDR3 is TGTGCCATCCTGCCCCGCGAGAACACCGGGGAGCTGTTTTTT. Translated: CAILPRENTGELFF.

The genes are TRBV7-2 and TRBJ2-7; D is unresolved. The CDR3 is made up of 13 amino acids. The germline V gene has CDR1 SGHTA and CDR2 FQGNSA. V shed 0 bases and J shed 6 bases, with 9 bases lying between them. CDR3 sequence reads: CASSLAVPREQYF. DNA for the CDR3: TGTGCCAGCAGCTTAGCGGTCCCGCGCGAGCAGTACTTC.

Many counts were recorded for this clonotype. The chain combines TRBV7-2 with TRBJ2-7; 9 nucleotides agree with TRBD1. CDR1 and CDR2 from the germline V gene are SGHTA and FQGNSA. The V and J ends lost 4 bases and 3 bases, in that order; junction bases with no gene match: 10. The CDR3 length is 16 residues. The chain's CDR3 is CASSSNGGTGRYEQYF. Written as DNA, the CDR3 is TGTGCCAGCAGCTCCAATGGCGGGACAGGGCGCTACGAGCAGTACTTC.